Reported below is one T cell receptor (beta chain). Profiling relied on immunoSEQ multiplex PCR, and the TCRdb table lists in-frame clones only, not all of them. The repertoire includes roughly 200,000 clones, roughly 84% of them detected once, and about 5% sits in the top ten. The data were taken from a study of blood T cell repertoires in COVID-19. Study information: Samples taken during acute and convalescent COVID-19 were collected in the United States, Italy and Spain.

CDR1 is SGHRS and CDR2 is YFSETQ in the germline V gene. The germline V and J ends were trimmed by 0 bases and 8 bases, with 15 bases remaining between them. CDR3 size: 15 residues. V usage is TRBV5-1 and J usage is TRBJ2-1; D gene uncertain. The clonotype was recovered from a woman aged 80 or over with acute or convalescent COVID-19. Sequencing was carried out using peripheral blood. This chain's CDR3 is CASSLALSFPDEQFF. The CDR3, as DNA: TGCGCCAGCAGCTTGGCCCTGAGTTTTCCGGATGAGCAGTTCTTC.